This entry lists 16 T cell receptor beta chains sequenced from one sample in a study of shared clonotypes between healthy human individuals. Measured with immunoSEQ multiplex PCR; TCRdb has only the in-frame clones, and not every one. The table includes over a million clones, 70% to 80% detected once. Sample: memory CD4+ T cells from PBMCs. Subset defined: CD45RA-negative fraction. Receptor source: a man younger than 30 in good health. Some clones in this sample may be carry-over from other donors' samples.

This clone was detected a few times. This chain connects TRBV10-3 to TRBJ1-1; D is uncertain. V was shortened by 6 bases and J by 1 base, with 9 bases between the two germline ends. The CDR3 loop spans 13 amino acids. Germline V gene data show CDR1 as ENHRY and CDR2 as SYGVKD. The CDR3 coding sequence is TGTGCCATCAGGCTGGACCAGAACACTGAAGCTTTCTTT. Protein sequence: CAIRLDQNTEAFF.

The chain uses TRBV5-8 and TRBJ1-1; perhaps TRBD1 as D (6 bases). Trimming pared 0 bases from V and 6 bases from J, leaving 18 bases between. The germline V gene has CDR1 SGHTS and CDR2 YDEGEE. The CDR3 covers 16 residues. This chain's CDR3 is CASSLDSSGTNAEAFF. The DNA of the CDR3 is TGTGCCAGCAGCTTGGATTCGTCCGGGACAAACGCTGAAGCTTTCTTT.

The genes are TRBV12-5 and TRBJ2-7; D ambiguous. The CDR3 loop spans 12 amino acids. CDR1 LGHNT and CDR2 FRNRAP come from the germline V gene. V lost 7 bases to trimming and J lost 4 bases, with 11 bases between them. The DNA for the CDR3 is TGTGCTAGTGCCTCGACATTTTACGAGCAGTACTTC. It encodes CASASTFYEQYF.

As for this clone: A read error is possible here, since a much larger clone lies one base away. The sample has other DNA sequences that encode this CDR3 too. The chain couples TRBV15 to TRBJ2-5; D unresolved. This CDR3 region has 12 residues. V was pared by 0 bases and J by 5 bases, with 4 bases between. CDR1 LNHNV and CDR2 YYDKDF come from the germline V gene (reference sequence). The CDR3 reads CATSRDVETQYF. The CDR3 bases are TGTGCCACCAGCAGAGATGTGGAGACCCAGTACTTC.

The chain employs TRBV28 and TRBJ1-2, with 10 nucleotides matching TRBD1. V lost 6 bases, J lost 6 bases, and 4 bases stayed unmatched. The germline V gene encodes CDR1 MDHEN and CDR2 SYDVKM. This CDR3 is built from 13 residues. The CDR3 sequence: CASSRTGGNGYTF. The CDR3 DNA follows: TGTGCCAGCAGCCGGACAGGGGGAAATGGCTACACCTTC.

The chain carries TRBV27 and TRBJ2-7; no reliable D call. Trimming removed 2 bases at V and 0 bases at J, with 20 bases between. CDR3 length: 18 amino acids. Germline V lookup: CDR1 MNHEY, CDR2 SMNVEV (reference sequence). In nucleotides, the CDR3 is TGTGCCAGCAGTTTAAAGCTCATGAGGCCCACCTACTCCTACGAGCAGTACTTC. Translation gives CASSLKLMRPTYSYEQYF.

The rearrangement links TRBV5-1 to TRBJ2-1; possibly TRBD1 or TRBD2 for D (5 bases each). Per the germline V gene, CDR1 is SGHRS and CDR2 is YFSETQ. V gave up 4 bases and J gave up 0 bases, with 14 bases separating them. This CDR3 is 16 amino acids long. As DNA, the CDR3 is TGCGCCAGCAGCCCACTCCCAGGGAGCTCCTACAATGAGCAGTTCTTC. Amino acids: CASSPLPGSSYNEQFF.

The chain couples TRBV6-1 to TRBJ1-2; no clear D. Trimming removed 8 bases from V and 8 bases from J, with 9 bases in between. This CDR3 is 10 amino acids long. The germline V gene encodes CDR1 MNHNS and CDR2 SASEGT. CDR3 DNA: TGTGCCAGCCAGGAGGTGGGCTACACCTTC. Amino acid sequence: CASQEVGYTF.

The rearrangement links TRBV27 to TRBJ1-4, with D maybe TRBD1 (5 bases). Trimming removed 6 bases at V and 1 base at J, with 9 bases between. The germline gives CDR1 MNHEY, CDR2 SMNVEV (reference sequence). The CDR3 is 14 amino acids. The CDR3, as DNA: TGTGCCAGCAGGACAGTGCGAACTAATGAAAAACTGTTTTTT. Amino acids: CASRTVRTNEKLFF.

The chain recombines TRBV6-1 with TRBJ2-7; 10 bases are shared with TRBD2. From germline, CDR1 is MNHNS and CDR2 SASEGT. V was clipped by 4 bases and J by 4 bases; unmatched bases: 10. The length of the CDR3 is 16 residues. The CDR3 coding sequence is TGTGCCAGCAGTGCCCAAGCTAGCGGGAGATATTACGAGCAGTACTTC. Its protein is CASSAQASGRYYEQYF.

The CDR3 DNA reads TGCGCCAGCAGCCCCGTGAGCACAGATACGCAGTATTTT. This sequence encodes CASSPVSTDTQYF. This chain links TRBV5-1 with TRBJ2-3; D is unclear. The V gene's germline CDR1 is SGHRS and CDR2 YFSETQ. The CDR3 has 13 amino acids. The ends were cut back, 4 bases at V and 0 bases at J, with 6 bases in the middle.

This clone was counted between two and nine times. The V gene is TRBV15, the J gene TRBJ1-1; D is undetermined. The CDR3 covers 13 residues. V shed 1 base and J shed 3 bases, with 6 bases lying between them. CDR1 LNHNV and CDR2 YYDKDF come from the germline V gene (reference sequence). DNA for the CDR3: TGTGCCACCAGCAGAGGGCTGGACACTGAAGCTTTCTTT. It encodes CATSRGLDTEAFF.

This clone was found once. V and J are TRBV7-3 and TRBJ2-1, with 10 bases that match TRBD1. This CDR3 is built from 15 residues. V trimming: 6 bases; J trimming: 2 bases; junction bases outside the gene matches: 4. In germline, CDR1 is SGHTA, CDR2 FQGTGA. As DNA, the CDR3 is TGTGCCAGCAGAGAGGGACAGGGGCCCTACAATGAGCAGTTCTTC. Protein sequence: CASREGQGPYNEQFF.

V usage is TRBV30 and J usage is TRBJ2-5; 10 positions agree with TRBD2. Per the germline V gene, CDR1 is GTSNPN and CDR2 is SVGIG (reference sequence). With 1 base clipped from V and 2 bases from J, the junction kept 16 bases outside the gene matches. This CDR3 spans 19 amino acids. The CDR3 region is CAWSENSSSLTSGQETQYF. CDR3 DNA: TGTGCCTGGAGTGAAAACTCCTCATCCCTGACTAGCGGGCAAGAGACCCAGTACTTC. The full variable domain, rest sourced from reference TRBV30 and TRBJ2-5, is SQTIHQWPATLVQPVGSPLSLECTVEGTSNPNLYWYRQAAGRGLQLLFYSVGIGQISSEVPQNLSASRPQDRQFILSSKKLLLSDSGFYLCAWSENSSSLTSGQETQYFGPGTRLLVL.

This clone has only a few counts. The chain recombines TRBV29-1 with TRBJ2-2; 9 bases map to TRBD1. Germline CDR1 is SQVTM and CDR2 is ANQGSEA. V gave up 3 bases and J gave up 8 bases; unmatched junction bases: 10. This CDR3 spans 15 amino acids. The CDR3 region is CSVDMGQGNTGELFF. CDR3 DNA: TGCAGCGTTGACATGGGACAGGGCAATACGGGGGAGCTGTTTTTT.

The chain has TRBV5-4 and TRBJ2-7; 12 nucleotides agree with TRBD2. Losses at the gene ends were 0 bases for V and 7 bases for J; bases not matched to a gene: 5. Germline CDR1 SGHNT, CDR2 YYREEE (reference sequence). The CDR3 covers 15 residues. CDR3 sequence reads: CASSLGLAGEREQYF. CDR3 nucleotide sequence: TGTGCCAGCAGCTTGGGACTAGCGGGAGAACGGGAGCAGTACTTC. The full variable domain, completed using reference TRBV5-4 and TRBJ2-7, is ETGVTQSPTHLIKTRGQQVTLRCSSQSGHNTVSWYQQALGQGPQFIFQYYREEENGRGNFPPRFSGLQFPNYSSELNVNALELDDSALYLCASSLGLAGEREQYFGPGTRLTVT.